These 10 T cell receptor beta chains were all obtained from the same sample, sequenced in a study of T cell responses to AZD1222 COVID-19 vaccine. Sequencing used immunoSEQ multiplex PCR; TCRdb keeps in-frame clones, though not all of them. Of roughly 49,000 clones in the sample, roughly 86% were seen once. Sequenced here: peripheral blood, sampled 28 days after the second AZD1222 dose. All receptors derive from an adult who received the AZD1222 COVID-19 vaccine.

V gene TRBV7-9 combines with J gene TRBJ2-7; D gene unclear. The V end lost 2 bases, the J end lost 10 bases, and 15 bases lay between the germline ends. The V gene's germline CDR1 is SEHNR and CDR2 FQNEAQ (reference sequence). CDR3 length: 13 residues. This chain's CDR3 is CASSLKGVQKQYF. The CDR3 coding sequence is TGTGCCAGCAGCTTAAAGGGTGTACAGAAACAGTACTTC.

The V gene is TRBV27, the J gene TRBJ1-6; 8 bases are shared with TRBD1. V dropped 6 bases and J dropped 9; count of bases not matched to a gene: 7. This CDR3 is built from 14 residues. Germline CDR1 is MNHEY and CDR2 is SMNVEV (reference sequence). The CDR3 reads CASSPATGVSPLHF. In DNA, the CDR3 is TGTGCCAGCAGCCCCGCGACAGGGGTTTCACCCCTCCACTTT.

This clone has a single count. This chain uses TRBV5-4 with TRBJ2-2, with 15 bases matching TRBD2. Germline lookup yields CDR1 SGHNT and CDR2 YYREEE (reference sequence). Trimming cost V 2 bases and J 9 bases; bases outside gene matches: 14. The CDR3 has 19 amino acids. The CDR3: CASSLGGTSGRRAVRELFF. Written as DNA, the CDR3 is TGTGCCAGCAGCTTAGGTGGGACTAGCGGGAGGAGGGCCGTCCGGGAGCTGTTTTTT.

The chain carries TRBV19 and TRBJ2-2, with 7 bases lining up with TRBD1. The CDR3 consists of 16 residues. CDR1 is LNHDA and CDR2 is SQIVND in the germline V gene (reference sequence). Trimming took 6 bases from V and 2 from J; bases not matched to a gene: 9. The CDR3 sequence is CASSRRDSTNTGELFF. For the CDR3, the DNA is TGTGCCAGTAGCCGCCGGGACAGCACCAACACCGGGGAGCTGTTTTTT.

This clone was seen a single time. This chain joins TRBV28 and TRBJ1-6, with 8 bases matching TRBD1. The CDR3 has 23 residues. V shed 1 base and J 2 bases; nucleotides not matched to a gene: 22. The V gene's germline CDR1 is MDHEN and CDR2 SYDVKM. This CDR3 reads CASSLLLLSTGTGAFPYNSPLHF. CDR3 sequence (DNA): TGTGCCAGCAGTTTATTACTCCTATCAACAGGGACAGGCGCTTTTCCCTATAATTCACCCCTCCACTTT. Filled out from reference TRBV28 and TRBJ1-6, the complete variable domain reads DVKVTQSSRYLVKRTGEKVFLECVQDMDHENMFWYRQDPGLGLRLIYFSYDVKMKEKGDIPEGYSVSREKKERFSLILESASTNQTSMYLCASSLLLLSTGTGAFPYNSPLHFGNGTRLTVT.

The chain carries TRBV7-3 and TRBJ2-1; TRBD2 agrees at 9 bases. The CDR3 loop spans 20 amino acids. J gave up 4 bases and V 8 bases, and 24 bases lay outside the gene matches. The germline V gene encodes CDR1 SGHTA and CDR2 FQGTGA. The CDR3 DNA sequence: TGTGCCAGCCGCTCCCGGGGGGGAGGACCTGGGCGGGAGGGATACAATGAGCAGTTCTTC. This gives the protein CASRSRGGGPGREGYNEQFF.

The CDR3: CASSLVQGNGSPLHF. The DNA for the CDR3 is TGTGCCAGCAGCTTAGTACAGGGAAACGGTTCACCCCTCCACTTT. The chain is built from TRBV7-9 and TRBJ1-6; TRBD1 might be the D (6 bases). The V gene lost 1 base and the J gene lost 9 bases, with 13 bases spanning the gap. CDR1 is SEHNR, CDR2 FQNEAQ, per germline (reference sequence). CDR3 length equals 15 residues.

The chain combines TRBV29-1 with TRBJ2-1, with 8 bases fitting TRBD2. V shed 3 bases, J shed 9 bases, and the junction held 7 bases outside the gene matches. The length of the CDR3 is 13 residues. Germline V gene data show CDR1 as SQVTM and CDR2 as ANQGSEA. The chain's CDR3 is CSVDRAGAVEQFF. The DNA of the CDR3 is TGCAGCGTTGATCGAGCGGGAGCGGTTGAGCAGTTCTTC.

CDR3 DNA sequence: TGTGCCAGCAGTGAAGTGGGGAACAGGCGCGGACCTGGGGATACGCAGTATTTT. Protein sequence: CASSEVGNRRGPGDTQYF. The gene calls are TRBV6-1 and TRBJ2-3; maybe TRBD1 (5 bases). V shed 1 base and J shed 6 bases, with 23 bases lying between them. The V gene's germline CDR1 is MNHNS and CDR2 SASEGT. The CDR3 sequence is 18 residues long.

The rearrangement uses TRBV27 and TRBJ2-3, with 8 bases fitting TRBD2. The germline CDR1 and CDR2 sequences are MNHEY and SMNVEV (reference sequence). After removal of 9 bases from V and 4 bases from J, the junction contained 9 bases not matched to a gene. This CDR3 region has 14 residues. CDR3 in DNA: TGTGCCAGTACCACCCGGGGGGGCCCAGATACGCAGTATTTT. Encoded protein: CASTTRGGPDTQYF.